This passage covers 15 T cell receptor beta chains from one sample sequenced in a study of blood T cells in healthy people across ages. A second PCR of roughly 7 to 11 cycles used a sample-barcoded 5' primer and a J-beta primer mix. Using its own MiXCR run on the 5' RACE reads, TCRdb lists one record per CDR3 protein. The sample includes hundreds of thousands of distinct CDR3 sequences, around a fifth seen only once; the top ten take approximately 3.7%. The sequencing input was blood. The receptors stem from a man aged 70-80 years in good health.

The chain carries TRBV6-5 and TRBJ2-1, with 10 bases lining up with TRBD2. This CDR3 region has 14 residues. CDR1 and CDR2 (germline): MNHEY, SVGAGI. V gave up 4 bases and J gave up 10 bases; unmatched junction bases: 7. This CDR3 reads CASSSGLASKEQFF. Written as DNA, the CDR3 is TGTGCCAGCAGTTCGGGACTAGCGTCCAAAGAGCAGTTCTTC.

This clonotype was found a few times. This CDR3 reads CSVSGTSGKTDTQYF. Here the CDR3 DNA reads TGCAGCGTGTCCGGGACTAGCGGGAAAACAGATACGCAGTATTTT. The genes are TRBV29-1 and TRBJ2-3, with 13 bases that match TRBD2. CDR3 length equals 15 residues. The junction had 6 bases not matched to a gene; V was cut back by 6 bases and J by 3 bases. Germline loops: CDR1 SQVTM, CDR2 ANQGSEA.

The CDR3 nucleotides read TGTGCCAGCAGTTTACTGGGTCTACCGTGGGGACAGCGAACCTACGAGCAGTACTTC. This translates into CASSLLGLPWGQRTYEQYF. The rearrangement uses TRBV28 and TRBJ2-7; 7 nucleotides align to TRBD1. This CDR3 has 19 amino acids. Looked up from germline, CDR1 is MDHEN and CDR2 is SYDVKM. Unmatched junction bases numbered 18, after V lost 2 bases and J lost 2 bases.

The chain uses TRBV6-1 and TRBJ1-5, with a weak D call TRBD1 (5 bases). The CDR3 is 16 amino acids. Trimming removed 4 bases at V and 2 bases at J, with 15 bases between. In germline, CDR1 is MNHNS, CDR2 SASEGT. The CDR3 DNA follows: TGTGCCAGCAGTGCCCAACCAGGGTATGGCAATCAGCCCCAGCATTTT. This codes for CASSAQPGYGNQPQHF.

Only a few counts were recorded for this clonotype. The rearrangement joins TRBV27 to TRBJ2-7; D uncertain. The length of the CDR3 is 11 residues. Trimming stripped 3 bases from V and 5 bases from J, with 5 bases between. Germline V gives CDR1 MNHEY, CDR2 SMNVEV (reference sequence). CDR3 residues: CASSFGHEQYF. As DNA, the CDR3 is TGTGCCAGCAGTTTTGGTCACGAGCAGTACTTC.

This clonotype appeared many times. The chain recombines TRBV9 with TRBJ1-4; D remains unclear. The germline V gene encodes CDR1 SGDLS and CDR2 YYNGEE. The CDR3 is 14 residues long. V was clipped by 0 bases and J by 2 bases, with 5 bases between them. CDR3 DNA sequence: TGTGCCAGCAGCGTAGGAGGGACTAATGAAAAACTGTTTTTT. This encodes CASSVGGTNEKLFF.

The CDR3 region has the DNA TGTGCCAGCAGTTCCCAAGGACGGCGAAAAGGCGGTCAGCCCCAGCATTTT. The encoded protein is CASSSQGRRKGGQPQHF. V gene TRBV28 combines with J gene TRBJ1-5; D remains unclear. The CDR3 consists of 17 residues. Deletions cut 4 bases from V and 6 bases from J, with 22 bases between. CDR1 and CDR2 from the germline V gene are MDHEN and SYDVKM.

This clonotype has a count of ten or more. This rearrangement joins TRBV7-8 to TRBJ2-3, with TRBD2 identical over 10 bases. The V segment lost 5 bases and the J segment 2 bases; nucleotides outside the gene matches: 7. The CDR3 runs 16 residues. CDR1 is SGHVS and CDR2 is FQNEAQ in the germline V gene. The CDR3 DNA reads TGTGCCAGCAGCCCTGCGGGACTAGCGTTCACAGATACGCAGTATTTT. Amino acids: CASSPAGLAFTDTQYF.

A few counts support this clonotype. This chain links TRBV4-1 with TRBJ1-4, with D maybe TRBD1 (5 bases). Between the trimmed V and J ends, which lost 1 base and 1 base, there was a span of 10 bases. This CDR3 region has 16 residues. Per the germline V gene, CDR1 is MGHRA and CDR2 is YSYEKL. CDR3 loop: CASSQGRGRTNEKLFF. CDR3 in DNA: TGCGCCAGCAGCCAAGGCCGGGGGAGAACTAATGAAAAACTGTTTTTT.

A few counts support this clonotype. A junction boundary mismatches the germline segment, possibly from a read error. The CDR3 nucleotides read TGTGCCAGCAGGGAAGATCGGACAGTTATCTACGAGCAGTACTTC. This codes for CASREDRTVIYEQYF. V gene TRBV2 combines with J gene TRBJ2-7; TRBD1 might be the D (6 bases). The germline V gene has CDR1 SNHLY and CDR2 FYNNEI. This CDR3 region has 15 residues.

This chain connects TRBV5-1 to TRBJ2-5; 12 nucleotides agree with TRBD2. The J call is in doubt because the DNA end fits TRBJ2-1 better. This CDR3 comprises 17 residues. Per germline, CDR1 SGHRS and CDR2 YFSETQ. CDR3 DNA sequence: TGCGCCAGCAGCTTTCTAGCGGGAGGGCCGGGAGATAATGAGCAGTTCTTC. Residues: CASSFLAGGPGDNEQFF.

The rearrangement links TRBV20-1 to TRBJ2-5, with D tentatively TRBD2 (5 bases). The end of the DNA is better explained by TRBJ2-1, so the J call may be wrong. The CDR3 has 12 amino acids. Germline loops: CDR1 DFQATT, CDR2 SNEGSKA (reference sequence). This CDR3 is CSASDYYNEQFF. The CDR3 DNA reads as TGCAGTGCTAGCGACTACTACAATGAGCAGTTCTTC.

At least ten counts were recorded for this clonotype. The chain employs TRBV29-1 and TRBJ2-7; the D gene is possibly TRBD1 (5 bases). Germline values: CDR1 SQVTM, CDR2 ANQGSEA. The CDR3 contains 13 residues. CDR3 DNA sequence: TGCAGTGTTTTACAGGCCACAGGCTACGAGCAGTACTTC. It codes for CSVLQATGYEQYF.

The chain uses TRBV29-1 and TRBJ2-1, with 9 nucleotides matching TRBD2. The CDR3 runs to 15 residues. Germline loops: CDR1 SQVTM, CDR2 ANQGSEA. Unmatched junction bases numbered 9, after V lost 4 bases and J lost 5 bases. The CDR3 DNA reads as TGCAGCGTTGTTCCCAGCGGGAGGACCCACAATGAGCAGTTCTTC. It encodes CSVVPSGRTHNEQFF.

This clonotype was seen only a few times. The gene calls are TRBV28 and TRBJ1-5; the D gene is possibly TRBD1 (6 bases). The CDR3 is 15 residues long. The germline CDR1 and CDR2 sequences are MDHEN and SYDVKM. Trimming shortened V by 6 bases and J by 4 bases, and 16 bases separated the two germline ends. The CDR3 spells CASSFSRGANQPQHF. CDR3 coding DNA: TGTGCCAGCAGCTTTAGCAGGGGCGCGAATCAGCCCCAGCATTTT.